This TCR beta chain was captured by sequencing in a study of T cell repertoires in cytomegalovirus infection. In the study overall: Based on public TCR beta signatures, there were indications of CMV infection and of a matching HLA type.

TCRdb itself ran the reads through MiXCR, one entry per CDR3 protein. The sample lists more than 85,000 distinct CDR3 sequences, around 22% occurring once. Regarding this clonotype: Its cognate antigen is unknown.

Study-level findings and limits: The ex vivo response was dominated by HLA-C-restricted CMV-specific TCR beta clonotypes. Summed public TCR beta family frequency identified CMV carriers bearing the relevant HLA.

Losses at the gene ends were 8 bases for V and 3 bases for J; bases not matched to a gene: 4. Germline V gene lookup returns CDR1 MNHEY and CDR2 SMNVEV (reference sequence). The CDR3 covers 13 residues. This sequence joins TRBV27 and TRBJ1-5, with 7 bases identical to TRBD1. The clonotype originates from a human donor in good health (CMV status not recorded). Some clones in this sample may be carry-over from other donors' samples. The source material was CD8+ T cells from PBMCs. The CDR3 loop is CASQGGINQPQHF. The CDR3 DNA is TGTGCCAGCCAAGGGGGCATCAATCAGCCCCAGCATTTT.